A single TCR beta chain is shown here with its context. This clonotype has at least ten counts. The antigen it recognizes is unknown. No base qualities exist here, and no much larger clone lies one base off it. The sample originates from a study of regulatory T cells in long-lasting Graves disease (dated by TCRdb to the early 2020s). Looking at the study overall: Patients with newly diagnosed Graves' disease had been on antithyroid drugs for under 3 months. Peripheral blood TCR sequencing and RNA sequencing compared persistent Graves' disease patients with newly diagnosed Graves' disease patients. The study took place in China and was registered as a clinical trial. A total of around 35 samples underwent TCR sequencing: some 13 from persistent and about 20 from newly diagnosed Graves' disease patients.

The library was produced with multiplex PCR. The sequencer was an Illumina HiSeq 4000. To build TCR beta libraries, CDR3 regions were amplified by Arm-PCR using iRepertoire HTBI primers. Before sequencing, the PCR products underwent gel purification. The original pipeline was this. Gene usage analysis of CDR3 amino acid clonotypes relied on the 60 or so TRBV and about 15 TRBJ segments identified across samples. Filtered high-quality paired reads were merged into contigs using COPE and FqMerger. BLAST was used to align contigs to the IMGT TRBV, TRBD and TRBJ reference genes, and CDR3 was defined following IMGT. Highly expanded clones were defined as clonotypes with a frequency above 0.1%. Shannon entropy was used to measure repertoire diversity, and the Gini coefficient was used to measure V-J evenness. Public clonotypes were defined as clonotypes shared by more than one individual. TCRdb trimmed the raw reads at Q25, called clones with MiXCR and kept productive beta chains. Every entry covers one CDR3 protein and lists the most common genes and DNA from its rows. These V and J calls originate from TCRdb's pipeline instead of the authors' own analysis. For this sample there are roughly 440,000 distinct CDR3 sequences; over 15% appear just once. The ten largest clonotypes hold about 23% of the sample.

Results and caveats for the whole study, not just this receptor: The study examined only peripheral blood because the primary lesion, thyroid tissue, could not be accessed. Lower TCR Shannon entropy and fewer highly expanded clones were observed in persistent Graves' disease patients than in newly diagnosed patients, which suggested clonal expansion. Sequencing and analysis were restricted to the TCR beta chain. The authors acknowledged the small sample size as a limitation that may reduce accuracy. More public clonotypes were shared among persistent patients (more than 2,500) than among newly diagnosed patients (more than 900). TRBV28, TRBJ1-2 and TRBJ2-5 were preferentially used in persistent disease, while TRBV20-1 and TRBJ2-1 were favored in newly diagnosed disease.

The CDR3 runs 16 residues from the cysteine to the phenylalanine. Kept here is only the CDR3 DNA, which spans 48 bases and is read in frame from base 1. V ends up 2 bases short and J 2 bases short, with an unmatched junction base count of 7. Sequences SNHLY (CDR1) and FYNNEI (CDR2) are obtained from the germline V gene. The time point label, read with the paper, signifies: newly diagnosed GD, antithyroid drugs for less than 3 months. RNA was extracted from PBMCs in TRIzol for both TCR sequencing and RNA sequencing. The diagnosis of Graves' disease was made according to American Thyroid Association guidelines. The patients came from an endocrinology department in Xi'an, China. Each patient gave 7 to 9.5 milliliters of peripheral blood, collected in an EDTA anticoagulant tube. Ficoll Paque Plus density gradient separation was used to isolate PBMCs, and no additional T cell sorting was done. An Agilent 2100 Bioanalyzer and agarose gel were used to check RNA quality, while a NanoDrop 2000 measured RNA concentration.

This same sample was also part of a study on T cells in Graves' hyperthyroidism and ophthalmopathy. The second study also describes: A patient counted as having stable Graves' hyperthyroidism if no progression to ophthalmopathy occurred over 18 months of follow-up. Hyperthyroidism patients were aged 18 to 65 years and newly diagnosed, with disease duration of less than 2 months. The study excluded patients with uncontrolled infections, other autoimmune diseases, pregnancy or lactation. Clinical symptoms, serum thyroxine and TRAb, thyroid ultrasound, and orbital computed tomography formed the basis for the diagnoses. For the first round of RT-PCR on the TCR CDR3, the HTBI primer set was used together with the Qiagen OneStep RT-PCR kit. Most expanded thyroid clonotypes (frequency above 0.001) were also detected in blood, a finding suggesting that blood repertoires may reflect thyroid immune responses. In cross-validation, a model built on a 13 V-J signature told ophthalmopathy apart from stable hyperthyroidism with over 85% sensitivity and about 81% specificity, and in testing the same model reached 80%/75%. In validation, progression to ophthalmopathy was predicted by the model with 70.59% sensitivity and under 85% specificity, a median of 6.5 months before onset. TCR V-J signatures able to tell the groups apart were searched for in a discovery cohort of more than 90 patients, of whom fewer than 45 had Graves' ophthalmopathy and around 56 had stable Graves' hyperthyroidism. Prospective prediction of ophthalmopathy was tested in an independent validation cohort consisting of about 19 hyperthyroidism patients and around 17 patients who later progressed to ophthalmopathy. The approximately 100 discovery patients were divided at random into training and test sets in a 7:3 ratio. The study also compared thyroid tissue and blood T-cell repertoires from five or six Graves' hyperthyroidism patients. After blood sampling, hyperthyroidism patients were treated with methimazole at a starting dose of 30 mg daily, and ophthalmopathy patients were treated with high-dose intravenous methylprednisolone. Libraries were constructed in a second round of multiplex PCR, after which size selection and purification were carried out. Paired-end sequencing of the libraries was performed with 100 bp reads on an Illumina HiSeq2000. SOAPnuke was used to process the raw data, throwing out any read that contained adapters or uncalled bases, had a mean Phred below 15, or lacked an exact constant-primer or identifier match. COPE v1.2.5 was used to merge high-quality paired reads, and clonotypes were defined as unique nucleotide sequences. Clonotypes were aligned to IMGT TRBV, TRBD and TRBJ reference segments using MiTCR v1.1. The analysis included only V-J combinations with a frequency above 0.0001, which together covered more than 99% of the repertoires. A TCS score was defined as the ratio of F50 (clonal expansion) to E x V (chaos), with BLOSUM62-based TCRdist applied between CDR3 peptides within each V-J. Welch's t-statistics and random forest reduced fewer than 600 V-J features to 10 to 15, which were used in a naive Bayes classifier (R e1071). Sample size was not statistically predetermined, and blinding of investigators to group allocation was not performed. The paper describes TCR Vbeta CDR3 sequencing of more than 120 peripheral blood samples, made up of approximately 40 ophthalmopathy patients, 70 to 80 hyperthyroidism patients and 17 progressor patients.

The V and J genes are TRBV2 and TRBJ2-7, with TRBD2 identical over 9 junction bases. This TCR derives from a woman aged 18-30 years with Graves disease. Donor details come from another sample of the same person, matched by shared clones. Sequenced here: peripheral blood mononuclear cells (PBMCs), sampled at new diagnosis, from a patient treated with antithyroid drugs. CDR3 sequence: CASSESASGMTYEQYF. Read as DNA, the sequence is TGTGCCAGCAGTGAATCGGCTAGCGGGATGACCTACGAGCAGTACTTC.